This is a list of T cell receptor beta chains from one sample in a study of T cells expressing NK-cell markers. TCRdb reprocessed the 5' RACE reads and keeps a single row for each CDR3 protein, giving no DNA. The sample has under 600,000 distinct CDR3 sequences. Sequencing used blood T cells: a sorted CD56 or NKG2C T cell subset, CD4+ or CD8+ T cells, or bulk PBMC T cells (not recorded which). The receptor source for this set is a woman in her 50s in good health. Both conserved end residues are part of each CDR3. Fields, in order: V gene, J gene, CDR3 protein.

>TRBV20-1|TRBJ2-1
CSARTGGALNEQFF
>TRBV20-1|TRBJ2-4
CSASVLADLLAKNIQYF
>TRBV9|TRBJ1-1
CASSVLGGANTEAFF
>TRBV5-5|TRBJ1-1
CASSLEWMNTEAFF
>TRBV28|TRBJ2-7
CASSLYPGTGFGNYEQYF
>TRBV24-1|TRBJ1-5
CATSDNLGIGNQPQHF
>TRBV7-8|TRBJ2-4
CASSPHDRGQNIQYF
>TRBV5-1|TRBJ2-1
CASSLDRALHEQFF
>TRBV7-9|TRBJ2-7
CASSLAKGWHEQYF
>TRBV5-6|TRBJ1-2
CASSQAGGGYGYTF
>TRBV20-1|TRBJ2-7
CSATGQSTGSTYEQYF
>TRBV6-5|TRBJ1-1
CASSYARGRRTEAFF
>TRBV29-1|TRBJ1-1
CSAGGIGTEAFF
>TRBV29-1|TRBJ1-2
CSVEDRGHSYGYTF
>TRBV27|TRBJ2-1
CASSLYPLGNSYNEQFF
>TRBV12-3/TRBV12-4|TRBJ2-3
CASSLRSGEGTTDTQYF
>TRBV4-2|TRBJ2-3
CASSQAGGGTSGTDTQYF
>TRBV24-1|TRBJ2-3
CATSVPGRSADTQYF
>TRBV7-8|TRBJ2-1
CASSLELAGINEQFF
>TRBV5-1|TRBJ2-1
CASSFQGIFFNEQFF
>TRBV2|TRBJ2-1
CASREGGRRGGEQFF
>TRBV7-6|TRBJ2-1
CASSQVTLRQFF
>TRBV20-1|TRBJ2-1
CSAKRGTGGNNEQFF
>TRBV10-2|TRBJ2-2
CASSGIKGGRGELFF
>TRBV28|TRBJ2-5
CASWETGLETQYF
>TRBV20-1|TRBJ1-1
CSARIPRAPEAFF
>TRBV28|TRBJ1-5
CASRMGWTGSIQPQHF
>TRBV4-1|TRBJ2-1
CASSRGGLAGLGNEQFF
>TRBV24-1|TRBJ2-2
CATSERDKGGELFF
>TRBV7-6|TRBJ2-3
CASSSLAGPSTDTQYF
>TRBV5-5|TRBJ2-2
CASSYPTVGTGELFF
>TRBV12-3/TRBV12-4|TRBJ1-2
CASSSQGVGYTF
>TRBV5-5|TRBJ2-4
CASSLLGSGNIQYF
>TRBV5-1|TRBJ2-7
CASSSSNSYEQYF
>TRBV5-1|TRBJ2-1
CASSLEGSMYNEQFF
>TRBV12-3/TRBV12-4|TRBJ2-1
CASRAGTSRRNEQFF
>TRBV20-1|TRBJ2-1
CSVRRGLANNEQFF
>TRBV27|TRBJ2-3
CASSFYTDTDTQYF
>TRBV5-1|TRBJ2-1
CASSPPPGEQFF
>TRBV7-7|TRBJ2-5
CASSLGSGSSETQYF
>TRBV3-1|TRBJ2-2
CASSQGTGTGELFF
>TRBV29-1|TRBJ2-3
CSVAGVGTDTQYF
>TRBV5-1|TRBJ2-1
CASSPGTSGSKNEQFF
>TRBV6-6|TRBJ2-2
CASSNQIWTSGRAGELFF
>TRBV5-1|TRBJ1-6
CASSMDSNSPLHF